This is a list of T cell receptor beta chains from one sample in a study of T cells in Graves' hyperthyroidism and ophthalmopathy. MiXCR, applied by TCRdb to the multiplex PCR reads, yields one record per CDR3 protein. The sample has roughly 500,000 distinct CDR3 sequences; approximately 15% are singletons. Sequencing was carried out using blood. These receptors were obtained from a woman in her 30s with Graves' hyperthyroidism that later progressed to Graves' ophthalmopathy. CDR3s leave out the opening cysteine and the closing phenylalanine or tryptophan. D genes are given only for firm matches.

TRBJ2-3,TRBD2,TRBV20-1,SARDQTSGRLDTQY
TRBJ1-1,TRBD1,TRBV27,ASSFTGGAKAF
TRBJ2-7,.,TRBV30,AWSLTEYEQY
TRBJ1-4,.,TRBV20-1,SAHGSTNEKLF
TRBJ1-4,.,TRBV20-1,SAATPRDEKLF
TRBJ1-1,.,TRBV10-3,AISNAGRGDNEAF
TRBJ2-7,TRBD2,TRBV6-1,ASSHAGTSGSRYEQY
TRBJ2-1,TRBD2,TRBV3-1,ASRTSGINHNEQF
TRBJ1-2,TRBD1,TRBV6-1,ASSGTPGQVVDYGYT
TRBJ2-6,TRBD2,TRBV2,ASPSGGRFGANVLT
TRBJ2-3,.,TRBV29-1,SVVDINGLDTQY
TRBJ2-5,TRBD1,TRBV5-1,ASSLAPYRGETQY
TRBJ2-7,TRBD1,TRBV18,ASSPRPGGSYEQY
TRBJ2-2,.,TRBV13,ASSLGTPELF
TRBJ2-1,.,TRBV7-3,ASSSGTPLYNEQF
TRBJ2-2,.,TRBV20-1,SAGGRDTGELF
TRBJ2-3,.,TRBV29-1,SVAFTDTQY
TRBJ2-7,.,TRBV19,ASSIDPQRGPSEQY
TRBJ2-4,.,TRBV6-1,ASKQGGDGIQY
TRBJ1-2,.,TRBV4-2,ASSHPGEGDYGYT
TRBJ2-3,TRBD2,TRBV19,ASSIGLARTDTQY
TRBJ1-4,.,TRBV15,ATSRDKGGNEKLF
TRBJ1-1,TRBD1,TRBV7-8,ASSPRTGDTEAF
TRBJ1-2,.,TRBV10-3,AISAAVNYGYT
TRBJ2-7,TRBD2,TRBV10-3,AISEGTSVFSYEQY
TRBJ2-7,.,TRBV7-2,ASSLIRTEQY
TRBJ2-5,.,TRBV27,ASSQQGWKTQY
TRBJ1-5,TRBD1,TRBV20-1,SVKGQNNQPQH
TRBJ2-5,TRBD2,TRBV7-9,ASSLLLWTSEETQY
TRBJ1-2,.,TRBV5-1,ASNDGGSDGYT
TRBJ1-1,TRBD1,TRBV12-5,ASGLVQGKGRNTEAF
TRBJ2-2,TRBD2,TRBV13,ASSPQRGGTGELF
TRBJ2-2,.,TRBV7-9,ASTKRGSVGHNTGELF
TRBJ1-3,.,TRBV20-1,SARPPDRTQNTIY
TRBJ1-5,.,TRBV7-9,ASSPPTGYQPQH
TRBJ2-1,TRBD1,TRBV7-2,ASSGIPGGEQF
TRBJ1-4,.,TRBV28,ASSSEKLF
TRBJ2-1,.,TRBV5-4,ASSPGPVRYNEQF
TRBJ2-1,TRBD1,TRBV28,ASSLQGVLDNEQF
TRBJ2-3,TRBD2,TRBV4-2,ASSLPGLAGEEVQFDTQY
TRBJ2-7,TRBD2,TRBV20-1,SARDLRGLRLAGKKGEQY
TRBJ1-6,.,TRBV10-3,AISQDSSAMGNSPLH
TRBJ2-1,.,TRBV6-2/TRBV6-3,ASSQQLRSGVRLWGNEQF
TRBJ2-1,.,TRBV7-9,ASSSATDNEQF
TRBJ1-1,.,TRBV12-3/TRBV12-4,ASRIRDGPEAF
TRBJ1-1,.,TRBV29-1,SVVRLSSGAF
TRBJ2-1,TRBD2,TRBV6-1,ASSMGGTSGSNEQF
TRBJ2-3,TRBD2,TRBV7-3,ASGRASTDTQY
TRBJ2-2,TRBD2,TRBV6-2/TRBV6-3,ASTSSGGTTTGELF